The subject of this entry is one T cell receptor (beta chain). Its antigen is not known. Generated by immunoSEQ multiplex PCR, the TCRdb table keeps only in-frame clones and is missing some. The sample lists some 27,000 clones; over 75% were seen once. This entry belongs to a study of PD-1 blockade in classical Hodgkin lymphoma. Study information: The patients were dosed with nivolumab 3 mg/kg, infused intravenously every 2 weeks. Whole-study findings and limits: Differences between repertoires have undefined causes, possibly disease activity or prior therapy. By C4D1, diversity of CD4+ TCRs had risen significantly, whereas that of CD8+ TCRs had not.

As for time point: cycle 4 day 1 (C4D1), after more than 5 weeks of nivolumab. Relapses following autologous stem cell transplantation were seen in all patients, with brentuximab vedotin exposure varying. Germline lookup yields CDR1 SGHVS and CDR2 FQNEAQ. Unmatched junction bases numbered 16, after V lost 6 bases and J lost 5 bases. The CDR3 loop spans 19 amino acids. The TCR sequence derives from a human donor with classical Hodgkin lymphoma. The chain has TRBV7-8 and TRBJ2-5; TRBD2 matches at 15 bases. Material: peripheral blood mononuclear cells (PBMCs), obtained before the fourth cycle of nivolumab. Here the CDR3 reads CASSSTGTSGRHLGETQYF. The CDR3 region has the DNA TGTGCCAGCAGTTCCACCGGGACTAGCGGGAGGCATCTCGGGGAGACCCAGTACTTC.